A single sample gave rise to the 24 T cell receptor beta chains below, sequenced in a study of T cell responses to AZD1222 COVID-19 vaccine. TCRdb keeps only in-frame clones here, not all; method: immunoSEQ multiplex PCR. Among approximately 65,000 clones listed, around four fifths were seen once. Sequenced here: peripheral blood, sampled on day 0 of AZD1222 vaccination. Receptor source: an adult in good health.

The chain's CDR3 is CASSTTDTQYF. CDR3 in DNA: TGTGCCAGCAGTACCACAGATACGCAGTATTTT. The chain carries TRBV27 and TRBJ2-3; no firm D call. This CDR3 contains 11 residues. From germline, CDR1 is MNHEY and CDR2 SMNVEV (reference sequence). Trimming pared 5 bases from V and 2 bases from J, leaving 2 bases between.

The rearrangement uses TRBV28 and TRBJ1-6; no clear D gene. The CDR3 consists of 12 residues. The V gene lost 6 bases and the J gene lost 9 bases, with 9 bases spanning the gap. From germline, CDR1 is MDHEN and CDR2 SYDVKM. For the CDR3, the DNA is TGTGCCAGCAGCGGTGGGTTTTCACCCCTCCACTTT. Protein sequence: CASSGGFSPLHF.

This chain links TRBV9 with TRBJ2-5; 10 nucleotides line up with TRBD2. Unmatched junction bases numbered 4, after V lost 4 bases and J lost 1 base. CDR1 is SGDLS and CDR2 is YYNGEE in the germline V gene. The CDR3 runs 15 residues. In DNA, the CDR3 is TGTGCCAGCAGCTCTAGCGGGGGTGCCCAAGAGACCCAGTACTTC. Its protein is CASSSSGGAQETQYF.

CDR3 nucleotide sequence: TGTGCCAGCTCACTCCAGGGGGCGGACTATGGCTACACCTTC. Amino acids: CASSLQGADYGYTF. V and J are TRBV18 and TRBJ1-2; the match to TRBD1 covers 8 bases. V lost 4 bases to trimming and J lost 3 bases; unmatched junction nucleotides: 4. This CDR3 is built from 14 residues. CDR1 and CDR2 from the germline V gene are KGHSH and LQKENI.

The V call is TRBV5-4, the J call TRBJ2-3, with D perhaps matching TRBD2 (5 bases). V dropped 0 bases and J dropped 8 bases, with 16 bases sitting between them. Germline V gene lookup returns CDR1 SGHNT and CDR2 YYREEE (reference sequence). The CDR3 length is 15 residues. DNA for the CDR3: TGTGCCAGCAGCTTGGGGTACAGTGGAGGTCTTACGCAGTATTTT. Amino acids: CASSLGYSGGLTQYF.

The CDR3 DNA is TGTGCCAGCAGCAAAGGACATCTCTGCTATGGCTACACCTTC. It is translated as CASSKGHLCYGYTF. The genes are TRBV21-1 and TRBJ1-2; the D call in the table, TRBD1, was not verified against the DNA. TRBV21-1 is reported as a pseudogene. The CDR3 consists of 14 residues.

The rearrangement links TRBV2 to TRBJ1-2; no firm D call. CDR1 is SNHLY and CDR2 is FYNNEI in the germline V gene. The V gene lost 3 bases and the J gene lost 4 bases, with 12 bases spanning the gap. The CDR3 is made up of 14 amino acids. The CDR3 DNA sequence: TGTGCCAGCAGTGAGTATACAGACACCTATGGCTACACCTTC. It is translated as CASSEYTDTYGYTF. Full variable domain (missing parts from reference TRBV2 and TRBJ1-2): EPEVTQTPSHQVTQMGQEVILRCVPISNHLYFYWYRQILGQKVEFLVSFYNNEISEKSEIFDDQFSVERPDGSNFTLKIRSTKLEDSAMYFCASSEYTDTYGYTFGSGTRLTVV.

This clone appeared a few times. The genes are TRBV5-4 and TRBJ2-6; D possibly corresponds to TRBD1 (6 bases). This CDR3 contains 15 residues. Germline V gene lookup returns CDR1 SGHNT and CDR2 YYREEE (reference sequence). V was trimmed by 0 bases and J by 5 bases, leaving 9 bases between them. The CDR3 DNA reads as TGTGCCAGCAGCTTGGTTGGGGGCTGGGCCAACGTCCTGACTTTC. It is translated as CASSLVGGWANVLTF.

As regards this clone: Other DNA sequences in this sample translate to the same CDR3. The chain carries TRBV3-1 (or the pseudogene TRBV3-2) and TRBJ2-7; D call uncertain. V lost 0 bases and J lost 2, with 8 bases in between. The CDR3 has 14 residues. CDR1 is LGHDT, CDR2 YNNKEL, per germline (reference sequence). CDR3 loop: CASSQDSRPYEQYF. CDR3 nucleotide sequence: TGTGCCAGCAGCCAAGATAGCCGACCCTACGAGCAGTACTTC.

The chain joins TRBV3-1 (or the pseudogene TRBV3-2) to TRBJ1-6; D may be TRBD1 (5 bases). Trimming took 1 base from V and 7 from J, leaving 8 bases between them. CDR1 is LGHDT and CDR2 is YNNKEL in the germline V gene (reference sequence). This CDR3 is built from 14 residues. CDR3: CASSQGQNNSPLHF. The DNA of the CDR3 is TGTGCCAGCAGCCAAGGACAGAACAATTCACCCCTCCACTTT.

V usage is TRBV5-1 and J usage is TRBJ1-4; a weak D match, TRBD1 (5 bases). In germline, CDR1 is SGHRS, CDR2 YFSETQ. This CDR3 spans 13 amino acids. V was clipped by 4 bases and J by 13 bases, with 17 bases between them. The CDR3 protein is CASSHDSGVVLFF. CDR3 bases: TGCGCCAGCAGCCACGACAGTGGAGTGGTACTGTTTTTT.

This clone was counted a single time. CDR3 sequence: CASSFRHGQYEQYF. The CDR3 DNA reads TGTGCCAGCAGCTTCAGACACGGACAATACGAGCAGTACTTC. The genes are TRBV11-2 and TRBJ2-7, with D possibly matching TRBD1 (5 bases). The CDR3 is made up of 14 amino acids. V gave up 3 bases and J gave up 4 bases, with 13 bases separating them. The V gene's germline CDR1 is SGHAT and CDR2 FQNNGV.

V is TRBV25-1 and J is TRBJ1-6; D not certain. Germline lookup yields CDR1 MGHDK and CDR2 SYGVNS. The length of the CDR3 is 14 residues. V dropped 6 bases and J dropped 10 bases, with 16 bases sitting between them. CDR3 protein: CASSAPVRGSPLHF. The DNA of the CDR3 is TGTGCCAGCAGCGCTCCGGTAAGAGGCTCACCCCTCCACTTT.

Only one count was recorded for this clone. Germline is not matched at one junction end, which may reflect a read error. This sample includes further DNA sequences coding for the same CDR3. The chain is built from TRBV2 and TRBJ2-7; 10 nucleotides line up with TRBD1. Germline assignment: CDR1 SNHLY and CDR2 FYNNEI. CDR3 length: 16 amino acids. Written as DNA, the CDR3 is TGCGCCAGCAGCGCAGACAGGGGGCTCAACCTTGCGGCGCAGTACTTC. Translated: CASSADRGLNLAAQYF.

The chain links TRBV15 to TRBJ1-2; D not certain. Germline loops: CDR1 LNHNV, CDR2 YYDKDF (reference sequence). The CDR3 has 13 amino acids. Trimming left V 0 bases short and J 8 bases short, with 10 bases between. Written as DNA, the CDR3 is TGTGCCACCAGCAGAGATCCCGGGCGGGGCTACACCTTC. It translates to CATSRDPGRGYTF.

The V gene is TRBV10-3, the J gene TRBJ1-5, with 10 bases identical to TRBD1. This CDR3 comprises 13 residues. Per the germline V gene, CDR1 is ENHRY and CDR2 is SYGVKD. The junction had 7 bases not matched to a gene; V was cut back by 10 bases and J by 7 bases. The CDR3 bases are TGTGCCAGCGGACAGGGGGTGGGACAGCCCCAGCATTTT. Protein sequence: CASGQGVGQPQHF.

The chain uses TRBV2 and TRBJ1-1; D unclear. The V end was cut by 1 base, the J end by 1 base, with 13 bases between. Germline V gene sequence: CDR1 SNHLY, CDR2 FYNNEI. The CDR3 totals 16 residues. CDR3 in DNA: TGTGCCAGCAGTGAAGGAATTTTATTGGGGAACACTGAAGCTTTCTTT. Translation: CASSEGILLGNTEAFF.

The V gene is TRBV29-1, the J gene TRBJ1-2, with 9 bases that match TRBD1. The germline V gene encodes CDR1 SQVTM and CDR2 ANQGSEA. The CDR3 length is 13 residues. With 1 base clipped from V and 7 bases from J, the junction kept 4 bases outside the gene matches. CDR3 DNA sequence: TGCAGCGTTGAAGTCCCGGACAGGGGTGGCTACACCTTC. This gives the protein CSVEVPDRGGYTF.

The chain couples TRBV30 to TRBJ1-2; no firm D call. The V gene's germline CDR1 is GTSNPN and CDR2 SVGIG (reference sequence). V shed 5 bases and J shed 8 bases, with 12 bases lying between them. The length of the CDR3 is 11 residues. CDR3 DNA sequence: TGTGCCTGGGCTTATAAAACGGGCTACACCTTC. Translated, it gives CAWAYKTGYTF.

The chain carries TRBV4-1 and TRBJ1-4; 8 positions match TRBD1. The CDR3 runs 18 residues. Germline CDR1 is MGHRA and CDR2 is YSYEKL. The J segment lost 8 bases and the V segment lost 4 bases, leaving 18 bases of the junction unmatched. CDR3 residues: CASSLKVGGSGQEEKLFF. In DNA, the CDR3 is TGCGCCAGCAGCCTCAAGGTTGGAGGGTCGGGACAGGAAGAAAAACTGTTTTTT.

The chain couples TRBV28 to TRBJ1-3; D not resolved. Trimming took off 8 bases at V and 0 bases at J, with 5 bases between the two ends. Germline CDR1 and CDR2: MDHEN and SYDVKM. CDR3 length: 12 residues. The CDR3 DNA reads TGTGCCAGCGGGAACTCTGGAAACACCATATATTTT. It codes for CASGNSGNTIYF.

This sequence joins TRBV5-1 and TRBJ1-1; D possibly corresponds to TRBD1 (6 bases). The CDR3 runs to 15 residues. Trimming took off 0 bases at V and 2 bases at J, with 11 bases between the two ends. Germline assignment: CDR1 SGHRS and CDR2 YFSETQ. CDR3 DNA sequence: TGCGCCAGCAGCTTGGCGGCAGGGGTAAACACTGAAGCTTTCTTT. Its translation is CASSLAAGVNTEAFF.

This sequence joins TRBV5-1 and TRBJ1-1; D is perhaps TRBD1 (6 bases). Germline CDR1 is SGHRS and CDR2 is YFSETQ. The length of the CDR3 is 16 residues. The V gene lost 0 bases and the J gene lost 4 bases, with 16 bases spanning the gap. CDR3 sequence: CASSLDLQGTSTEAFF. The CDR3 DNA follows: TGCGCCAGCAGCTTGGATTTGCAGGGGACGAGCACTGAAGCTTTCTTT. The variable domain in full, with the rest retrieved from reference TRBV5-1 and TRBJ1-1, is KAGVTQTPRYLIKTRGQQVTLSCSPISGHRSVSWYQQTPGQGLQFLFEYFSETQRNKGNFPGRFSGRQFSNSRSEMNVSTLELGDSALYLCASSLDLQGTSTEAFFGQGTRLTVV.

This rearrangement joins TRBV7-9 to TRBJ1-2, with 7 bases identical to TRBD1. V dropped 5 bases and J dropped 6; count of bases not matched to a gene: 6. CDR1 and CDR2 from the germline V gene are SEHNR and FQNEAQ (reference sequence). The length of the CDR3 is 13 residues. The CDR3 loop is CASSRDRVDGYTF. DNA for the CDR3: TGTGCCAGCAGCCGAGACAGGGTGGATGGCTACACCTTC.